This is a list of T cell receptor beta chains from one sample in a study of shared clonotypes between healthy human individuals. TCRdb's copy holds only in-frame clones and misses some; the assay was immunoSEQ multiplex PCR. The profile shows approximately 2,000,000 clones, 90% to 95% of them singletons. The sequencing input was naive CD8+ T cells from PBMCs. The receptors stem from a man between 18 and 35 years old in good health. Some clones in this sample may be carry-over from other donors' samples. The CDR3 runs from the conserved cysteine through the conserved F or W. The order of the fields is clone size, D gene, V gene, J gene, CDR3 DNA, CDR3 protein. D genes are given only for firm matches. The size field is filled for only some rows; it gives once, few, many or a size class.

.,.,TRBV9,TRBJ1-3,TGTGCCAGCAGCGGGCGGGGGAACACCATATATTTT,CASSGRGNTIYF
.,TRBD2,TRBV9,TRBJ2-3,TGTGCCAGCAGCTCACCGGTAGCGGGAGGGCCGGGGGATACGCAGTATTTT,CASSSPVAGGPGDTQYF
.,.,TRBV7-3,TRBJ2-1,TGTGCCAGCTCTCGCGGCCTCTACAATGAGCAGTTCTTC,CASSRGLYNEQFF
.,.,TRBV29-1,TRBJ1-2,TGCAGCGTTGTGAGGGGAGACAACTATGGCTACACCTTC,CSVVRGDNYGYTF
.,TRBD1,TRBV18,TRBJ2-7,TGTGCCAGCTCACCAATGGGGACAGGGATAAAAAACGAGCAGTACTTC,CASSPMGTGIKNEQYF
.,.,TRBV2,TRBJ1-2,TGTGCCAGCAGACCACGAGAGCTAGACAGGCACTATGGCTACACCTTC,CASRPRELDRHYGYTF
.,TRBD1,TRBV13,TRBJ2-7,TGTGCCAGCAGCTATGCGGGACAGGGGTCCTACGAGCAGTACTTC,CASSYAGQGSYEQYF
.,TRBD1,TRBV27,TRBJ2-1,TGTGCCAGCAGTTTGATTGGGACAGGGGGCCTTGATTACGATGAGCAGTTCTTC,CASSLIGTGGLDYDEQFF
.,TRBD2,TRBV28,TRBJ2-7,TGTGCCAGCAAACCCCCTACTAGCGGGCAATACTACGAGCAGTACTTC,CASKPPTSGQYYEQYF
.,TRBD1,TRBV18,TRBJ2-7,TGTGCCAGCTCACCGGACAGGGTGGGGGCCTACGAGCAGTACTTC,CASSPDRVGAYEQYF
once,TRBD2,TRBV2,TRBJ2-7,TGTGCCAGCAGGAAGCGGGGGGTCAGCAACTCCTACGAGCAGTACTTC,CASRKRGVSNSYEQYF
.,.,TRBV7-9,TRBJ2-2,TGTTCCAGCAGCTTAACTAGCCGTAACACCGGGGAGCTGTTTTTT,CSSSLTSRNTGELFF
.,TRBD1,TRBV10-3,TRBJ1-3,TGTGCCATCAGTGAGTCCCCACGAGGGGGCGGAAACACCATATATTTT,CAISESPRGGGNTIYF
.,TRBD1,TRBV6-5,TRBJ2-7,TGTGCCAGCAGTTACGCCGGGACAGGCACCCCCTACGAGCAGTACTTC,CASSYAGTGTPYEQYF
once,.,TRBV25-1,TRBJ2-1,TGTGCCAGCAGTGAAAGCCGGAGCGGCTCCTACAATGAGCAGTTCTTC,CASSESRSGSYNEQFF
.,.,TRBV6-6,TRBJ2-7,TGTGCCAGCAGTTACACGGGCTCACTCGACGAGCAGTACTTC,CASSYTGSLDEQYF
.,.,TRBV27,TRBJ2-7,TGTGCCAGCAGTCCGACAGGAAACTACGAGCAGTACTTC,CASSPTGNYEQYF
.,.,TRBV29-1,TRBJ2-1,TGCAGCGTGGAACCTGGAGGGGCTACTTTATACAATGAGCAGTTCTTC,CSVEPGGATLYNEQFF
.,TRBD1,TRBV19,TRBJ1-4,TGTGCCAGCCTGGACAGGGAGGCTTTTCCCTCTAATGAAAAACTGTTTTTT,CASLDREAFPSNEKLFF
.,.,TRBV2,TRBJ1-2,TGTGCCAGCGGCGAGAGGGTCTATGGCTACACCTTC,CASGERVYGYTF
.,TRBD2,TRBV11-2,TRBJ2-7,TGTGCCAGCAGTCCCGCAGCGGGGACCTCCTACGAGCAGTACTTC,CASSPAAGTSYEQYF
once,TRBD2,TRBV9,TRBJ2-7,TGTGCCAGCAGCGTATATAGCGGGAGCCGCTACGAGCAGTACTTC,CASSVYSGSRYEQYF
.,.,TRBV5-6,TRBJ1-2,TGTGCCAGCAGCTTGGAGGTTAACTATGGCTACACCTTC,CASSLEVNYGYTF
.,TRBD1,TRBV28,TRBJ2-7,TGTGCCAGCACCCGGACAGGAAGCTCCTACGAGCAGTACTTC,CASTRTGSSYEQYF
.,TRBD2,TRBV27,TRBJ2-1,TGTGCCAGCAGTTTTTGGACTAGCGGGATAGATGAGCAGTTCTTC,CASSFWTSGIDEQFF
.,TRBD1,TRBV7-6,TRBJ2-5,TGTGCCAGCAAGGACAGGGGACAAGAGACCCAGTACTTC,CASKDRGQETQYF
.,.,TRBV2,TRBJ2-7,TGTGCCAGCAGTGTCGGCAGGGTGTCGCCTGAGCAGTACTTC,CASSVGRVSPEQYF
.,.,TRBV28,TRBJ2-5,TGTGCCAGCAGAGCAGGGGGGTACGGAGGCCAAGAGACCCAGTACTTC,CASRAGGYGGQETQYF
.,.,TRBV27,TRBJ2-1,TGTGCCAGCAGTTTTTCGTCCGGTGATTTTTACAATGAGCAGTTCTTC,CASSFSSGDFYNEQFF
.,.,TRBV29-1,TRBJ2-7,TGCAGCGGCGTGGGACTTACCTACGAGCAGTACTTC,CSGVGLTYEQYF
once,.,TRBV5-8,TRBJ1-5,TGTGCCAGCAGCCGGGATTCTTCAGCGCAGCCCCAGCATTTT,CASSRDSSAQPQHF
.,.,TRBV2,TRBJ2-5,TGTGCCAGCAGTGAAGAGGTGGGGGCAGAGACCCAGTACTTC,CASSEEVGAETQYF
.,.,TRBV6-5,TRBJ2-1,TGTGCCAGCAGTCAGAAACGACGTAGTAATGAGCAGTTCTTC,CASSQKRRSNEQFF
.,.,TRBV6-5,TRBJ1-5,TGTGCCAGCAGTTACTCGTCCCCGGGGGCGAATCAGCCCCAGCATTTT,CASSYSSPGANQPQHF
.,.,TRBV27,TRBJ2-5,TGTGCCAGCAGGGGGGGGCCCACCCAGTACTTC,CASRGGPTQYF
once,.,TRBV9,TRBJ2-5,TGTGCCAGCAGCGCCGGGAGAGACCAAGAGACCCAGTACTTC,CASSAGRDQETQYF
.,.,TRBV15,TRBJ2-3,TGTGCCACCAGCAGCCGGGACACCGGGGCCGATACGCAGTATTTT,CATSSRDTGADTQYF
once,.,TRBV2,TRBJ2-7,TGTGCCAGCAGTGATTATCTCCACGAGCAGTACTTC,CASSDYLHEQYF
.,.,TRBV27,TRBJ1-2,TGTGCCAGCAGTTTTGGAGGGAGTTACTATGGCTACACCTTC,CASSFGGSYYGYTF
.,TRBD2,TRBV27,TRBJ2-1,TGTGCCAGCGGGACTAGCGGACTCAATGAGCAGTTCTTC,CASGTSGLNEQFF
once,TRBD1,TRBV19,TRBJ1-1,TGTGCCAGCTTTGGGGACAGGGGGTTGAACACTGAAGCTTTCTTT,CASFGDRGLNTEAFF
once,.,TRBV6-9,TRBJ2-7,TGTGCCAGAGTGGGGAGCGAGCAGTACTTC,CARVGSEQYF
.,.,TRBV7-2,TRBJ2-7,TGTGCCAGCAGCTCCAGGCTACCCGAGCAGTACTTC,CASSSRLPEQYF
.,TRBD1,TRBV4-1,TRBJ1-2,TGCGCCAGCAGCCAAGTCCCGGGACAGGGGAACTATGGCTACACCTTC,CASSQVPGQGNYGYTF
.,.,TRBV4-3,TRBJ2-1,TGCGCCAGCAGCCTAGATGGGAGCTCCTACAATGAGCAGTTCTTC,CASSLDGSSYNEQFF
.,TRBD1,TRBV7-6,TRBJ2-3,TGTGCCAGCAGCAACAGGGGTGCAGATACGCAGTATTTT,CASSNRGADTQYF
.,.,TRBV7-9,TRBJ2-2,TGTGCCAGCAGCTTAGTATTGGCCCCGGAGCTGTTTTTT,CASSLVLAPELFF
.,.,TRBV7-6,TRBJ2-2,TGTGCCAGCGGGGTTACCTCCCTGGTAGGGGAGCTGTTTTTT,CASGVTSLVGELFF
.,TRBD2,TRBV7-2,TRBJ2-1,TGTGCCAGCAGCTTCTTGGCGGGAGGGCCCAGGAATGAGCAGTTCTTC,CASSFLAGGPRNEQFF
once,.,TRBV28,TRBJ1-2,TGTGCCAGCAGTGACTTTGATTGGACAGCTCCTTTCGGATCTGGCTACACCTTC,CASSDFDWTAPFGSGYTF
.,.,TRBV5-8,TRBJ1-1,TGTGCCAGCAGCTTGCAGGGGACGGCTGAAGCTTTCTTT,CASSLQGTAEAFF
.,.,TRBV11-1,TRBJ2-7,TGTGCCAGCAGCTTAGACAGGAGCTCCTACGAGCAGTACTTC,CASSLDRSSYEQYF
.,.,TRBV28,TRBJ1-5,TGTGCCAGCAGTAAAACAGGGCAGCCCCAGCATTTT,CASSKTGQPQHF